This T cell receptor beta chain was observed in a study of T cell responses to AZD1222 COVID-19 vaccine. This clone was counted once. Its antigen is unidentified. The CDR3 is 18 amino acids. Germline CDR1 reads LNHNV; CDR2 reads YYDKDF (reference sequence). Trimming at V came to 1 base and at J to 3 bases, leaving 7 bases not matched to a gene. Study-level findings and limits: The donor group comprised mostly white British people and more females; the analysis possibly underestimated clonal diversity.

The method was immunoSEQ multiplex PCR; TCRdb's version includes in-frame clones alone and lacks a portion of them. The sample contains approximately 26,000 clones, 88% of which appear only once. The chain is built from TRBV15 and TRBJ2-7; 15 bases line up with TRBD2. This receptor was identified in an adult who received the AZD1222 COVID-19 vaccine. The sequencing here drew on peripheral blood, taken 28 days after the second AZD1222 dose. The CDR3 DNA sequence: TGTGCCACCAGCAGAGGGACTAGCGGGGGGGCCTCGATCTACGAGCAGTACTTC. It specifies CATSRGTSGGASIYEQYF.